This T cell receptor beta chain was sequenced during a study of human T cells and chemical hapten exposure. With 4 bases clipped from V and 4 bases from J, the junction kept 7 bases outside the gene matches. Germline V gene lookup returns CDR1 SGHRS and CDR2 YFSETQ. The CDR3 contains 14 residues. Findings and limits, study-wide: TCRs at a frequency above 1 in 1000 stayed unchanged with DPC sensitization.

TCRdb analysed the RACE reads with MiXCR anew, one entry per CDR3 protein. The table includes 130,000 or so distinct CDR3 sequences, about 8.2% detected once. This clonotype has at least ten counts. Antigen unknown. The time point was: healthy volunteer bleed at 2 weeks. Unseparated into fractions, whole blood served as the source from which total RNA was extracted. Input material: whole blood. The sequence derives from a male donor in good health. Some clones in this sample may be carry-over from other donors' samples. The genes are TRBV5-1 and TRBJ2-5, with TRBD1 matching 7 bases. The CDR3 DNA is TGCGCCAGCAGCCTTGAGGCAGGGGGAGAGACCCAGTACTTC. It is translated as CASSLEAGGETQYF.